A selection of T cell receptor beta chains follows, all from one sample in a study of cytomegalovirus exposure and HLA in healthy donors. Method: immunoSEQ multiplex PCR; TCRdb's copy keeps in-frame clones and lacks some. The sample consists of about 120,000 clones, under 90% of them appearing once. Sequenced material: PBMCs. The receptor source for this set is a woman aged 18-29 years in good health and CMV-seronegative. Both conserved end residues are part of each CDR3. A D gene is named only where the DNA matches it firmly. Clone size is given for some rows only: seen once, a few or many times, or a class if the clone is expanded.

length: 15; J: TRBJ2-1; V: TRBV5-1; size: -; D: -; CDR3: CASSPPAGSSNEQFF; DNA: TGCGCCAGCAGCCCGCCGGCAGGGTCCAGCAATGAGCAGTTCTTC
length: 11; J: TRBJ2-5; V: TRBV5-1; size: -; D: -; CDR3: CASSTQETQYF; DNA: TGCGCCAGCAGCACTCAAGAGACCCAGTACTTC
length: 14; J: TRBJ2-7; V: TRBV15; size: -; D: TRBD1; CDR3: CATSTDRVGYEQYF; DNA: TGTGCCACCAGCACCGACAGGGTTGGTTACGAGCAGTACTTC
length: 14; J: TRBJ2-7; V: TRBV13; size: -; D: TRBD1; CDR3: CASSLGGQGYEQYF; DNA: TGTGCCAGCAGCTTAGGGGGACAGGGCTACGAGCAGTACTTC
length: 17; J: TRBJ2-7; V: TRBV27; size: -; D: TRBD2; CDR3: CASSLLALAGVAYEQYF; DNA: TGTGCCAGCAGTTTGCTTGCACTAGCGGGAGTGGCCTACGAGCAGTACTTC
length: 11; J: TRBJ1-2; V: TRBV29-1; size: -; D: TRBD1; CDR3: CSVGGTGLITF; DNA: TGCAGCGTGGGGGGGACAGGGCTAATCACCTTC
length: 14; J: TRBJ2-1; V: TRBV29-1; size: -; D: -; CDR3: CSVGDRVTYNEQFF; DNA: TGCAGCGTTGGTGATCGGGTGACGTACAATGAGCAGTTCTTC
length: 14; J: TRBJ2-1; V: TRBV7-6; size: -; D: -; CDR3: CASSLAAGDNEQFF; DNA: TGTGCCAGCAGCTTAGCGGCCGGGGACAATGAGCAGTTCTTC
length: 14; J: TRBJ2-5; V: TRBV7-2; size: -; D: TRBD2; CDR3: CASSLSLAGSDQYF; DNA: TGTGCCAGCAGCTTAAGTCTAGCGGGATCGGACCAGTACTTC
length: 16; J: TRBJ2-1; V: TRBV5-4; size: -; D: -; CDR3: CASSSGHPSSYNEQFF; DNA: TGTGCCAGCAGCTCGGGACACCCGAGCTCCTACAATGAGCAGTTCTTC
length: 15; J: TRBJ2-1; V: TRBV6-1; size: -; D: TRBD1; CDR3: CASSVTGTAYNEQFF; DNA: TGTGCCAGCAGTGTGACCGGGACAGCCTACAATGAGCAGTTCTTC
length: 17; J: TRBJ1-1; V: TRBV28; size: -; D: -; CDR3: CASSLIFDGTLGTEAFF; DNA: TGTGCCAGCAGTTTAATATTCGATGGGACATTGGGCACTGAAGCTTTCTTT
length: 13; J: TRBJ2-7; V: TRBV5-4; size: -; D: -; CDR3: CASSLGVSYEQYF; DNA: TGTGCCAGCAGCTTAGGGGTGTCCTACGAGCAGTACTTC
length: 17; J: TRBJ2-2; V: TRBV25-1; size: -; D: -; CDR3: CASSEHTGGFDTGELFF; DNA: TGTGCCAGCAGTGAACATACGGGGGGCTTTGACACCGGGGAGCTGTTTTTT
length: 12; J: TRBJ2-7; V: TRBV15; size: -; D: -; CDR3: CATSLGHREQYF; DNA: TGTGCCACCAGCTTAGGCCACAGGGAGCAGTACTTC
length: 19; J: TRBJ2-2; V: TRBV7-8; size: -; D: -; CDR3: CASSFPKNPGGRSIGELFF; DNA: TGTGCCAGCAGCTTTCCGAAAAACCCAGGGGGGCGGTCTATCGGGGAGCTGTTTTTT
length: 11; J: TRBJ2-1; V: TRBV29-1; size: few; D: -; CDR3: CSVGVAGKQFF; DNA: TGCAGCGTCGGGGTGGCGGGGAAGCAGTTCTTC
length: 12; J: TRBJ2-7; V: TRBV28; size: -; D: -; CDR3: CASRLPSQGLYF; DNA: TGTGCCAGCAGATTACCGTCCCAGGGGCTGTACTTC
length: 14; J: TRBJ2-1; V: TRBV6-1; size: -; D: -; CDR3: CASSVPSLVNEQFF; DNA: TGTGCCAGCAGTGTTCCCAGTCTTGTTAATGAGCAGTTCTTC
length: 13; J: TRBJ1-5; V: TRBV6-1; size: -; D: -; CDR3: CASSEQGRQPQHF; DNA: TGTGCCAGCAGTGAACAGGGAAGACAGCCCCAGCATTTT
length: 14; J: TRBJ1-4; V: TRBV5-4; size: -; D: -; CDR3: CASTLGGSNEKLFF; DNA: TGTGCCAGCACTCTGGGGGGGTCTAATGAAAAACTGTTTTTT
length: 12; J: TRBJ1-2; V: TRBV2; size: -; D: -; CDR3: CASSATVYGYTF; DNA: TGTGCCAGCAGTGCTACGGTCTATGGCTACACCTTC
length: 18; J: TRBJ2-2; V: TRBV6-7; size: -; D: -; CDR3: CASSPTSKAAKNTGELFF; DNA: TGTGCCAGCAGTCCAACTAGCAAGGCGGCAAAAAACACCGGGGAGCTGTTTTTT
length: 14; J: TRBJ2-2; V: TRBV28; size: -; D: -; CDR3: CAVLEQGNTGELFF; DNA: TGTGCCGTCCTAGAACAGGGAAACACCGGGGAGCTGTTTTTT
length: 16; J: TRBJ2-1; V: TRBV7-6; size: once; D: TRBD2; CDR3: CASSLEVSGRANEQFF; DNA: TGTGCCAGCAGCTTAGAAGTCAGCGGGAGGGCCAATGAGCAGTTCTTC
length: 14; J: TRBJ2-5; V: TRBV7-9; size: -; D: TRBD2; CDR3: CATGAGGGQETQYF; DNA: TGTGCCACGGGAGCGGGAGGTGGACAAGAGACCCAGTACTTC
length: 13; J: TRBJ1-5; V: TRBV27; size: -; D: TRBD1; CDR3: CASSLQGNQPQHF; DNA: TGTGCCAGCAGCCTACAGGGGAATCAGCCCCAGCATTTT
length: 12; J: TRBJ2-1; V: TRBV7-2; size: -; D: -; CDR3: CASSPYRAEQFF; DNA: TGTGCCAGCAGCCCATACAGGGCTGAGCAGTTCTTC
length: 15; J: TRBJ1-3; V: TRBV7-2; size: -; D: -; CDR3: CASSKDSFSGNTIYF; DNA: TGTGCCAGCAGTAAGGACAGCTTTTCTGGAAACACCATATATTTT
length: 18; J: TRBJ2-4; V: TRBV5-1; size: -; D: TRBD1; CDR3: CASSSGTGYFLAKNIQYF; DNA: TGCGCCAGCAGTTCCGGGACAGGTTACTTCCTAGCCAAAAACATTCAGTACTTC
length: 16; J: TRBJ1-2; V: TRBV6-1; size: -; D: -; CDR3: CASSESIGGTNYGYTF; DNA: TGTGCCAGCAGTGAATCTATTGGGGGGACTAACTATGGCTACACCTTC
length: 14; J: TRBJ1-3; V: TRBV27; size: -; D: -; CDR3: CASSSRGEGNTIYF; DNA: TGTGCCAGCAGTAGCAGGGGTGAGGGAAACACCATATATTTT
length: 14; J: TRBJ2-7; V: TRBV19; size: few; D: TRBD1; CDR3: CASSIGTGSYEQYF; DNA: TGTGCCAGTAGTATAGGGACAGGGTCCTACGAGCAGTACTTC
length: 18; J: TRBJ2-3; V: TRBV4-2; size: -; D: TRBD2; CDR3: CASSHNYVRGGRPDTQYF; DNA: TGTGCCAGCAGCCACAACTACGTGCGTGGCGGGAGGCCAGATACGCAGTATTTT
length: 16; J: TRBJ2-1; V: TRBV9; size: -; D: TRBD2; CDR3: CASSARLAGGVHEQFF; DNA: TGTGCCAGCAGCGCCCGACTAGCGGGAGGGGTTCATGAGCAGTTCTTC
length: 12; J: TRBJ1-1; V: TRBV28; size: -; D: -; CDR3: CASSSTNTEAFF; DNA: TGTGCCAGCAGTTCAACAAACACTGAAGCTTTCTTT
length: 15; J: TRBJ2-5; V: TRBV7-8; size: -; D: -; CDR3: CADRRGTHQPATQYF; DNA: TGTGCCGACCGACGGGGGACTCACCAACCGGCGACCCAGTACTTC
length: 17; J: TRBJ2-2; V: TRBV9; size: -; D: -; CDR3: CASSFMIQGTDTGELFF; DNA: TGTGCCAGCAGCTTCATGATACAGGGTACGGACACCGGGGAGCTGTTTTTT
length: 16; J: TRBJ2-5; V: TRBV9; size: once; D: -; CDR3: CASSVEVATVEETQYF; DNA: TGTGCCAGCAGCGTAGAGGTAGCAACGGTTGAAGAGACCCAGTACTTC
length: 16; J: TRBJ1-5; V: TRBV6-4; size: -; D: -; CDR3: CASSDRTGVPHQPQHF; DNA: TGTGCCAGCAGTGACCGAACGGGTGTTCCGCATCAGCCCCAGCATTTT
length: 14; J: TRBJ1-2; V: TRBV15; size: few; D: -; CDR3: CATSRDPGARGYTF; DNA: TGTGCCACCAGCAGAGATCCAGGGGCGAGGGGCTACACCTTC
length: 14; J: TRBJ2-1; V: TRBV5-1; size: -; D: TRBD2; CDR3: CASLRRDYYNEQFF; DNA: TGCGCCAGCCTGAGGAGGGACTATTACAATGAGCAGTTCTTC
length: 13; J: TRBJ2-7; V: TRBV7-8; size: -; D: -; CDR3: CASSPSRRPGQYF; DNA: TGTGCCAGCAGCCCATCACGGAGGCCCGGGCAGTACTTC
length: 16; J: TRBJ2-3; V: TRBV11-3; size: once; D: -; CDR3: CASSSAGWRDTDTQYF; DNA: TGTGCCAGCAGCTCGGCGGGGTGGCGCGACACAGATACGCAGTATTTT
length: 11; J: TRBJ1-2; V: TRBV6-1; size: -; D: -; CDR3: CASSTGHGYTF; DNA: TGTGCCAGCAGTACAGGGCACGGCTACACCTTC
length: 14; J: TRBJ2-1; V: TRBV29-1; size: -; D: -; CDR3: CSVENRVYDNEQFF; DNA: TGCAGCGTTGAGAACAGGGTATATGACAATGAGCAGTTCTTC